Each of the 15 T cell receptor beta chains below was sequenced from the same sample in a study of blood T cell repertoires in COVID-19. Assay: immunoSEQ multiplex PCR; the TCRdb copy retains only in-frame clones and omits some. This sample has around 260,000 clones, with about 88% found just once. The sequencing input was peripheral blood. The receptor set was obtained from a man between 60 and 75 years old who had recovered from COVID-19.

This chain joins TRBV29-1 and TRBJ2-5; D perhaps matches TRBD1 (6 bases). Looked up from germline, CDR1 is SQVTM and CDR2 is ANQGSEA. Trimming left V 7 bases short and J 0 bases short, with 18 bases between. This CDR3 is built from 15 residues. In DNA, the CDR3 is TGCAGCGCCCATACACCTACAGGGTACCAAGAGACCCAGTACTTC. Protein sequence: CSAHTPTGYQETQYF.

The chain couples TRBV11-2 to TRBJ1-1; D gene ambiguous. Germline CDR1 reads SGHAT; CDR2 reads FQNNGV. The CDR3 has 13 amino acids. V was cut by 5 bases and J by 3 bases, with 10 bases left in between. The CDR3 DNA sequence: TGTGCCAGCAGCCCGGTGGAGTACACTGAAGCTTTCTTT. Translating it yields CASSPVEYTEAFF.

The sample holds a few counts of this clone. The rearrangement uses TRBV19 and TRBJ1-1; D remains ambiguous. Germline-derived CDR1 and CDR2 are LNHDA and SQIVND (reference sequence). V was cut by 10 bases and J by 4 bases, with 19 bases left in between. The CDR3 sequence is 14 residues long. CDR3 DNA sequence: TGTGCCACCTACGACGCCCGGGAGAGCACTGAAGCTTTCTTT. Its protein product is CATYDARESTEAFF.

The rearrangement links TRBV3-1 (or the pseudogene TRBV3-2) to TRBJ2-4; possible D gene TRBD2, 7 bases. The V gene's germline CDR1 is LGHDT and CDR2 YNNKEL (reference sequence). V was clipped by 1 base and J by 8 bases, with 12 bases between them. The CDR3 is 14 amino acids. CDR3 DNA: TGTGCCAGCAGCCAAGTAAGGGGGGGGGACATTCAGTACTTC. Translation: CASSQVRGGDIQYF.

The V gene is TRBV5-4, the J gene TRBJ1-2; 10 nucleotides agree with TRBD1. Unmatched junction bases numbered 3, after V lost 0 bases and J lost 7 bases. Germline CDR1 is SGHNT and CDR2 is YYREEE (reference sequence). The CDR3 is 14 residues long. The DNA of the CDR3 is TGTGCCAGCAGCTTGGTAGGACAGGGGGGTGGCTACACCTTC. It codes for CASSLVGQGGGYTF.

This sequence joins TRBV29-1 and TRBJ2-7; D is unclear. Trimming left V 5 bases short and J 2 bases short, with 7 bases between. This CDR3 contains 11 residues. Germline lookup yields CDR1 SQVTM and CDR2 ANQGSEA. The CDR3 is CSVLAPYEQYF. As DNA, the CDR3 is TGCAGCGTTCTGGCTCCCTACGAGCAGTACTTC.

The J gene is TRBJ1-2, the V gene TRBV18, with 7 nucleotides matching TRBD1. The CDR3 runs to 15 residues. The germline V gene encodes CDR1 KGHSH and CDR2 LQKENI. V gave up 1 base and J gave up 6 bases; unmatched junction bases: 8. In DNA, the CDR3 is TGTGCCAGCTCACCACAGGCAGGGGGAATCGATGGCTACACCTTC. This translates into CASSPQAGGIDGYTF.

J is TRBJ2-2 and V is TRBV7-3, with D possibly being TRBD1 (6 bases). V lost 4 bases to trimming and J lost 3 bases, with 12 bases between them. Per germline, CDR1 SGHTA and CDR2 FQGTGA. The CDR3 loop spans 15 amino acids. This chain's CDR3 is CASSSQGPHTGELFF. CDR3 DNA: TGTGCCAGCAGCTCACAGGGTCCCCACACCGGGGAGCTGTTTTTT.

The V and J genes are TRBV18 and TRBJ2-1; no clear D. The CDR3 is 11 amino acids. Germline assignment: CDR1 KGHSH and CDR2 LQKENI. Trimming removed 5 bases at V and 5 bases at J, with 4 bases between. The CDR3 reads CASSSDNEQFF. For the CDR3, the DNA is TGTGCCAGCTCATCGGACAATGAGCAGTTCTTC.

The chain couples TRBV4-1 to TRBJ2-7; D gene ambiguous. There are 15 residues in the CDR3. Deletions cut 0 bases from V and 0 bases from J, with 9 bases between. Germline V gene data show CDR1 as MGHRA and CDR2 as YSYEKL. The CDR3 loop is CASSQEVTYSYEQYF. DNA for the CDR3: TGCGCCAGCAGCCAAGAGGTCACCTACTCCTACGAGCAGTACTTC.

This clone has a handful of counts. The rearrangement joins TRBV4-1 to TRBJ1-2; 9 nucleotides agree with TRBD1. CDR3 size: 15 residues. Germline V gene data show CDR1 as MGHRA and CDR2 as YSYEKL. V trimming: 0 bases; J trimming: 4 bases; junction bases outside the gene matches: 3. The CDR3, as DNA: TGCGCCAGCAGCCAAGAACAGGGGGCTTTCTATGGCTACACCTTC. Its translation is CASSQEQGAFYGYTF.

The chain has TRBV5-1 and TRBJ2-1; 8 positions match TRBD1. Germline-derived CDR1 and CDR2 are SGHRS and YFSETQ. The CDR3 is 15 amino acids. The V segment lost 5 bases and the J segment 3 bases; nucleotides outside the gene matches: 7. CDR3 DNA sequence: TGCGCCAGCAGGACCGGGACAGGAGACTACAATGAGCAGTTCTTC. Its protein product is CASRTGTGDYNEQFF.

The genes are TRBV18 and TRBJ2-1; D is possibly TRBD2 (6 bases). The V and J ends lost 2 bases and 8 bases respectively, with 7 bases between them. The CDR3 length is 12 residues. Germline V gene lookup returns CDR1 KGHSH and CDR2 LQKENI. CDR3 amino acids: CASSPWGDEQFF. The CDR3 DNA sequence: TGTGCCAGCTCACCATGGGGGGATGAGCAGTTCTTC.

V is TRBV7-9 and J is TRBJ2-1; 7 bases line up with TRBD2. Germline V gene lookup returns CDR1 SEHNR and CDR2 FQNEAQ (reference sequence). The CDR3 totals 16 residues. Unmatched junction bases numbered 11, after V lost 0 bases and J lost 9 bases. CDR3 in DNA: TGTGCCAGCAGCTTAGCGCAGGGATTGGGGGGGAGTGAGCAGTTCTTC. Translating it yields CASSLAQGLGGSEQFF.

This clone was observed once. The chain recombines TRBV7-2 with TRBJ2-7, with 9 bases fitting TRBD1. The CDR3 spans 15 residues. Germline V gives CDR1 SGHTA, CDR2 FQGNSA. V was clipped by 5 bases and J by 2 bases; unmatched bases: 7. CDR3 sequence reads: CASSLIRDRAYEQYF. CDR3 sequence (DNA): TGTGCCAGCAGCCTAATCCGGGACAGGGCCTACGAGCAGTACTTC.